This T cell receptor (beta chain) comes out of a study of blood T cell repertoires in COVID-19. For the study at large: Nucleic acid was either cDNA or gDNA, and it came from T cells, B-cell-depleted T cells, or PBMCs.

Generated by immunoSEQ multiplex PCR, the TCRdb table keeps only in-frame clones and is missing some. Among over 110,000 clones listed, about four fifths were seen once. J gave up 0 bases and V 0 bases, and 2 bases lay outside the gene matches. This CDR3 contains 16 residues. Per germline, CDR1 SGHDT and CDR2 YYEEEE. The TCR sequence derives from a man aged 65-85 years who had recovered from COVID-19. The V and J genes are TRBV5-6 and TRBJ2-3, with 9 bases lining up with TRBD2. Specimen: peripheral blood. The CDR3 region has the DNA TGTGCCAGCAGCTTGGCTAGCGGGGTTAGCACAGATACGCAGTATTTT. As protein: CASSLASGVSTDTQYF.